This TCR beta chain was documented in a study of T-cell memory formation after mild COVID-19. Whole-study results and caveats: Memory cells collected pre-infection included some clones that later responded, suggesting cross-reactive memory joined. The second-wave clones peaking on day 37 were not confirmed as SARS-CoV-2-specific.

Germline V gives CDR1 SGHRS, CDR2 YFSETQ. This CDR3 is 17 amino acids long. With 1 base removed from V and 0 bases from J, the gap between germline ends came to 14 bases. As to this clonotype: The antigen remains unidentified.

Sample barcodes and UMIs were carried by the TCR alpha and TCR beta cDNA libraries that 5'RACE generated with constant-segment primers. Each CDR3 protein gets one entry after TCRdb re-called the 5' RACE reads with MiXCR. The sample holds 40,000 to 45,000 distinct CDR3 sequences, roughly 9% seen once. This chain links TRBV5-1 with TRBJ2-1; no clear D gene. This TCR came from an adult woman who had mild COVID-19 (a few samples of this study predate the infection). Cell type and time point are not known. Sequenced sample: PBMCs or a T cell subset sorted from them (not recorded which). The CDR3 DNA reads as TGCGCCAGCAGCTTGTCGACCGGCCCGGGCTCCTACAATGAGCAGTTCTTC. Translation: CASSLSTGPGSYNEQFF.